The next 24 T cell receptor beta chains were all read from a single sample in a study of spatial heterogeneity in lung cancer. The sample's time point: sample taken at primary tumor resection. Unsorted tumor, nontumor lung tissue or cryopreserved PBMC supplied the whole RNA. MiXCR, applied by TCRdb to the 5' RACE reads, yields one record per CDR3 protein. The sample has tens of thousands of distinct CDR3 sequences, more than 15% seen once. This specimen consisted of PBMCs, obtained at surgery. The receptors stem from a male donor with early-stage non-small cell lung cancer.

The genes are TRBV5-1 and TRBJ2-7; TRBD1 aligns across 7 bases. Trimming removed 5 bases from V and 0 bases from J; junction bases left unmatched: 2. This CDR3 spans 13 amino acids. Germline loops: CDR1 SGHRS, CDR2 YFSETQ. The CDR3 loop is CASRWDSSYEQYF. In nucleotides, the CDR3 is TGCGCCAGCAGATGGGACAGCTCCTACGAGCAGTACTTC. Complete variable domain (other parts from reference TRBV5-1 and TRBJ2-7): KAGVTQTPRYLIKTRGQQVTLSCSPISGHRSVSWYQQTPGQGLQFLFEYFSETQRNKGNFPGRFSGRQFSNSRSEMNVSTLELGDSALYLCASRWDSSYEQYFGPGTRLTVT.

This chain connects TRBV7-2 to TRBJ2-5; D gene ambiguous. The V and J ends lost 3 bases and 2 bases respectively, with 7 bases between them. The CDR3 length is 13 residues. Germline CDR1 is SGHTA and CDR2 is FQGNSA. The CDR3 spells CASSFQIQETQYF. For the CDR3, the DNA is TGTGCCAGCAGCTTTCAGATTCAAGAGACCCAGTACTTC. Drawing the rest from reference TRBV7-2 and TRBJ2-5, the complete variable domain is GAGVSQSPSNKVTEKGKDVELRCDPISGHTALYWYRQSLGQGLEFLIYFQGNSAPDKSGLPSDRFSAERTGGSVSTLTIQRTQQEDSAVYLCASSFQIQETQYFGPGTRLLVL.

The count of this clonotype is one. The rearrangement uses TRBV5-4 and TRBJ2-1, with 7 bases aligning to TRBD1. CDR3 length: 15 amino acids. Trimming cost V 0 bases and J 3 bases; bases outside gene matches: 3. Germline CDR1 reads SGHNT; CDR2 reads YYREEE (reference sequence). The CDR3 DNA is TGTGCCAGCAGCTTGGAGGACAGGCGCTACAATGAGCAGTTCTTC. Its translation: CASSLEDRRYNEQFF. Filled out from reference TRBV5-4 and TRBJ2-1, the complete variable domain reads ETGVTQSPTHLIKTRGQQVTLRCSSQSGHNTVSWYQQALGQGPQFIFQYYREEENGRGNFPPRFSGLQFPNYSSELNVNALELDDSALYLCASSLEDRRYNEQFFGPGTRLTVL.

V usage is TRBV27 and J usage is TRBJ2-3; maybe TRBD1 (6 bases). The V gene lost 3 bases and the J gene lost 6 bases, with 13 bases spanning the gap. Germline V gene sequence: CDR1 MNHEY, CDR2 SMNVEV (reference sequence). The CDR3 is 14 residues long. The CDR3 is CASSFRQGKDTQYF. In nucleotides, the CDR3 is TGTGCCAGCAGTTTTAGGCAGGGGAAGGATACGCAGTATTTT.

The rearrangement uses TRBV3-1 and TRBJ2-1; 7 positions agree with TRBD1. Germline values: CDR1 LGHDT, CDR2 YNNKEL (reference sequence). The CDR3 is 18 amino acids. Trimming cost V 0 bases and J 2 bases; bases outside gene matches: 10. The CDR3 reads CASSQDQGQPPTYNEQFF. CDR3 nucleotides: TGTGCCAGCAGCCAAGATCAGGGACAGCCCCCCACCTACAATGAGCAGTTCTTC.

The CDR3 DNA reads TGCAGTGCTAAAAGGCTAGCGGGCTCCTACGAGCAGTACTTC. Translating gives CSAKRLAGSYEQYF. The chain couples TRBV20-1 to TRBJ2-7; 8 bases fit TRBD2. The CDR3 sequence is 14 residues long. V dropped 4 bases and J dropped 0; count of bases not matched to a gene: 5. Germline values: CDR1 DFQATT, CDR2 SNEGSKA (reference sequence).

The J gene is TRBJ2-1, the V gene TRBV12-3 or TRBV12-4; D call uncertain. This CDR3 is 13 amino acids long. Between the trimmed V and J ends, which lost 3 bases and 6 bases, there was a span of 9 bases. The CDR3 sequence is CASSLGESNEQFF. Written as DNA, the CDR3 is TGTGCCAGCAGTTTGGGCGAGTCCAATGAGCAGTTCTTC.

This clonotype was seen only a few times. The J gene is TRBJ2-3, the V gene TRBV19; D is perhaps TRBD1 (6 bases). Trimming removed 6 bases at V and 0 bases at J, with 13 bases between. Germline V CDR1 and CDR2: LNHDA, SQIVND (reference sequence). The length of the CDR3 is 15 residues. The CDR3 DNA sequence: TGTGCCAGTAGCGGCAGGGGCGAGAGCACAGATACGCAGTATTTT. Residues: CASSGRGESTDTQYF.

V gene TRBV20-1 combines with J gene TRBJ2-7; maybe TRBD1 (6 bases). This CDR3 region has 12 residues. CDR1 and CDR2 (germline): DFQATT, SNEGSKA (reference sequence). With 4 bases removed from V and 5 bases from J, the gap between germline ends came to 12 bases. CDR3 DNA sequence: TGCAGTGCTAACAGGGAATCCCACGAGCAGTACTTC. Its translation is CSANRESHEQYF.

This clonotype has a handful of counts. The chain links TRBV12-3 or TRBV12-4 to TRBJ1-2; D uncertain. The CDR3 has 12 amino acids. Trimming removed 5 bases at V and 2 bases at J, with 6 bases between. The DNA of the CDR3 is TGTGCCAGCAGTGCCCAGAACTATGGCTACACCTTC. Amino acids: CASSAQNYGYTF.

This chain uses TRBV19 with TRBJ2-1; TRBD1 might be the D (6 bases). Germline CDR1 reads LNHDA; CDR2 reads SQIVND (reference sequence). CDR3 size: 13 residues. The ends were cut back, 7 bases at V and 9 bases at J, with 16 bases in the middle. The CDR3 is CASTELGGGEQFF. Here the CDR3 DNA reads TGTGCCAGTACGGAGCTAGGGGGTGGTGAGCAGTTCTTC.

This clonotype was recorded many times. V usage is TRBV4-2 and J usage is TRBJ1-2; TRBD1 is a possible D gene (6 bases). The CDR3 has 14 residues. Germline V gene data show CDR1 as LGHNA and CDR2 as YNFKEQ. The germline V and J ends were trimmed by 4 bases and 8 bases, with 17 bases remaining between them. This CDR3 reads CASSPPGGEGGYTF. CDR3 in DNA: TGTGCCAGCAGCCCCCCTGGGGGCGAGGGCGGCTACACCTTC.

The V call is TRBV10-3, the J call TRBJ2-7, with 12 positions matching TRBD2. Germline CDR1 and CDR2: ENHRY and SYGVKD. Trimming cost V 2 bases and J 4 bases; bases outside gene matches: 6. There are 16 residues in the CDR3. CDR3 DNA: TGTGCCATCAGTGAGACCCCGGGACTAGCGGGTTACGAGCAGTACTTC. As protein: CAISETPGLAGYEQYF.

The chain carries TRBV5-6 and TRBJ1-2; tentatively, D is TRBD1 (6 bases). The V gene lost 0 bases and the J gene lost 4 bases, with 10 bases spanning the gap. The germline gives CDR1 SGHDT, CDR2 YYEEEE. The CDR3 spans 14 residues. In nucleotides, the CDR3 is TGTGCCAGCAGCTTGGGGACAGCTTTCTATGGCTACACCTTC. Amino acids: CASSLGTAFYGYTF.

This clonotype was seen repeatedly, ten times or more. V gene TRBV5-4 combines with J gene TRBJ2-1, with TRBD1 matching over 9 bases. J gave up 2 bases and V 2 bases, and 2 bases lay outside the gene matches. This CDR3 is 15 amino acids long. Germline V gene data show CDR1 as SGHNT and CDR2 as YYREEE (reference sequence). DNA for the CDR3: TGTGCCAGCAGCTTTACAGGGGGCACCTACAATGAGCAGTTCTTC. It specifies CASSFTGGTYNEQFF.

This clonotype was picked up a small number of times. The CDR3 sequence is CASSLYSGNTGELFF. The CDR3 region has the DNA TGTGCCAGCAGTTTATATAGCGGAAACACCGGGGAGCTGTTTTTT. The chain couples TRBV27 to TRBJ2-2; D possibly corresponds to TRBD2 (6 bases). Per the germline V gene, CDR1 is MNHEY and CDR2 is SMNVEV (reference sequence). V was trimmed by 1 base and J by 2 bases, leaving 8 bases between them. The CDR3 covers 15 residues.

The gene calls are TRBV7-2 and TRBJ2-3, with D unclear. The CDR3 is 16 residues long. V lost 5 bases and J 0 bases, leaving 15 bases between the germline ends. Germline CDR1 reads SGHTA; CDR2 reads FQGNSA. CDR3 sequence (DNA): TGTGCCAGCAGCCTCTTTATAGAGCCTAGCACAGATACGCAGTATTTT. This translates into CASSLFIEPSTDTQYF. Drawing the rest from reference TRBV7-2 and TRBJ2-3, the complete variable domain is GAGVSQSPSNKVTEKGKDVELRCDPISGHTALYWYRQSLGQGLEFLIYFQGNSAPDKSGLPSDRFSAERTGGSVSTLTIQRTQQEDSAVYLCASSLFIEPSTDTQYFGPGTRLTVL.

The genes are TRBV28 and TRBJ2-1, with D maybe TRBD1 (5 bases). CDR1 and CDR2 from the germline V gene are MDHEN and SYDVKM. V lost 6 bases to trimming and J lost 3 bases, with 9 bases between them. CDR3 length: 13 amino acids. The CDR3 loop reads CASSLGHYNEQFF. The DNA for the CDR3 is TGTGCCAGCAGCCTAGGACACTACAATGAGCAGTTCTTC.

The CDR3 sequence is CASTQTGGGYNEQFF. The CDR3 DNA reads as TGTGCCAGCACTCAGACAGGGGGCGGCTACAATGAGCAGTTCTTC. V usage is TRBV7-2 and J usage is TRBJ2-1; TRBD1 matches at 10 bases. The germline gives CDR1 SGHTA, CDR2 FQGNSA. Trimming removed 7 bases from V and 3 bases from J; junction bases left unmatched: 6. This CDR3 comprises 15 residues.

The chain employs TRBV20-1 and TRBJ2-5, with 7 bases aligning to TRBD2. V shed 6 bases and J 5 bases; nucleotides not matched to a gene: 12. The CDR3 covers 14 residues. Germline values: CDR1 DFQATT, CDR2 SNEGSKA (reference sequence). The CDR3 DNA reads TGCAGTGCCCCACCCCTTGGGGAGGGGGAGACCCAGTACTTC. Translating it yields CSAPPLGEGETQYF.

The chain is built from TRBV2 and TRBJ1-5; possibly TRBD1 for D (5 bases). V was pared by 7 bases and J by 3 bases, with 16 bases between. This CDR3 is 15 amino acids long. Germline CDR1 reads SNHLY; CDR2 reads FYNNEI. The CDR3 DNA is TGTGCCAGCAAAGAGTCAGGGACCTTCAATCAGCCCCAGCATTTT. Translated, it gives CASKESGTFNQPQHF.

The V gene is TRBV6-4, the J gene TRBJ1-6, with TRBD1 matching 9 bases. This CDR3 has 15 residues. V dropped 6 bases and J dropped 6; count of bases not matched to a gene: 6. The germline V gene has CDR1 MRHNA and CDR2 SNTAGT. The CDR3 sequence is CASSEQGAPNSPLHF. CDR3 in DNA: TGTGCCAGCAGCGAACAGGGGGCGCCTAATTCACCCCTCCACTTT.

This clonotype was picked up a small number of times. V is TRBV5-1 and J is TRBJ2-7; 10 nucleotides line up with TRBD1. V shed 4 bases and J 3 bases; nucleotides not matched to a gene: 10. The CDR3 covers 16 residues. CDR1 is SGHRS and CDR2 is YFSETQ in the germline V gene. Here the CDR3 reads CASSKRDRGSFYEQYF. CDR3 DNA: TGCGCCAGCAGCAAGAGGGACAGGGGTTCTTTCTACGAGCAGTACTTC.

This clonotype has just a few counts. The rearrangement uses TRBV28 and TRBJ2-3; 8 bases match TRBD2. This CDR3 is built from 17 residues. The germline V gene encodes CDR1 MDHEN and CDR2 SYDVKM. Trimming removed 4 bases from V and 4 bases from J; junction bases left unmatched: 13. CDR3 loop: CASSSGTSGGFADTQYF. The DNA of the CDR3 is TGTGCCAGCAGTTCAGGAACTAGCGGAGGGTTTGCAGATACGCAGTATTTT.